The clone carrying this TCR beta chain was seen more than once but under ten times. Its antigen remains unidentified. From the RT-PCR reads, TCRdb called clonotypes with MiXCR, one entry per CDR3 protein. The sample yields hundreds of thousands of distinct CDR3 sequences, roughly 13% seen once. This sample is drawn from a study of response to subunit inactivated influenza vaccine. Findings of the study overall: Each seasonal influenza vaccination, the authors suggested, recruits few new T cells.

V was cut by 6 bases and J by 2 bases, with 13 bases left in between. CDR3 length: 14 residues. From germline, CDR1 is SNHLY and CDR2 FYNNEI. The sequencing here drew on PBMCs from blood, taken 14 to 15 days before vaccination. The clonotype was recovered from a man between 50 and 59 years old who received an inactivated influenza vaccine. V gene TRBV2 combines with J gene TRBJ2-5, with D possibly TRBD2 on 5 matching bases. This chain's CDR3 is CASSALGLQETQYF. CDR3 DNA: TGTGCCAGCAGCGCACTAGGATTACAAGAGACCCAGTACTTC.